The clone carrying this T cell receptor beta chain was counted once. Its specificity is unknown. The time point here: pretreatment peripheral blood. The data stem from a study of PD-L1 blockade in urothelial cancer. Study-level information: It was at some point between 2013 and 2014 that patients started atezolizumab at 1,200 mg intravenously every 3 weeks. Overall study results and limits: It was durable-benefit patients whose tumor-associated blood clones expanded more at 3 weeks.

In each PCR, synthetic TCR analog templates were spiked in. Measured with immunoSEQ multiplex PCR; TCRdb has only the in-frame clones, and not every one. Of about 50,000 clones in the sample, roughly 80% are singletons; the top ten hold roughly 4%. The TCR comes from a man between 65 and 79 years old with urothelial cancer. The source material was PBMCs, sampled around atezolizumab (anti-PD-L1) treatment.

CDR3 bases: TGTGCCAGCAGTGCTTCGGGACAGCCTTCGAACACCGGGGAGCTGTTTTTT. Translated, it gives CASSASGQPSNTGELFF. The V gene is TRBV6-4, the J gene TRBJ2-2; 7 nucleotides agree with TRBD1. After removal of 4 bases from V and 0 bases from J, the junction contained 8 bases not matched to a gene. Germline V gene lookup returns CDR1 MRHNA and CDR2 SNTAGT. The CDR3 extends over 17 amino acids.